A selection of T cell receptor beta chains follows, all from one sample in a study of graft-versus-host responses after intestinal transplantation. TCRdb's table, derived via immunoSEQ multiplex PCR, lists solely in-frame clones and lacks some. The sample has about 23,000 clones, roughly nine tenths seen once. Sequenced material: PBMCs, taken about 41 days after intestinal transplant. The source is a human patient who received an intestinal transplant, so some T cells may come from the graft donor. Both conserved end residues are part of each CDR3. Fields, in order: D gene, V gene, J gene, clone size, CDR3 DNA, CDR3 protein. The D gene is left open where the match is weak. Rows may omit the clone size; those that give it use once, few, many or a size class.

TRBD2	TRBV27	TRBJ2-7	once	TGTGCCAGCAGCGCCACCGGGACTAGCGTATACTCCTACGAGCAGTACTTC	CASSATGTSVYSYEQYF
TRBD2	TRBV16	TRBJ2-7	-	TGTGCCAGCAGCCGTAGCGGGAGTCAGCCTGGGGCCGCCTACGAGCAGTACTTC	CASSRSGSQPGAAYEQYF
TRBD1	TRBV4-1	TRBJ1-2	-	TGCGCCAGCAGCCTTTTAATTTCAGGGGGCTTCATCCGCTATGGCTACACCTTC	CASSLLISGGFIRYGYTF